Below, 13 T cell receptor beta chains from the same sample are listed, as sequenced in a study of identical twins. TCRdb processed the 5' RACE reads anew with MiXCR; each CDR3 protein has one entry. Of a few hundred thousand distinct CDR3 sequences listed, about 18% are singletons. Material for sequencing was naive T cells sorted from blood. The source is a man aged 45-60 years in good health.

A few counts support this clonotype. The germline gene is not matched at one end of the junction; a read error may be the cause. This chain uses TRBV7-7 with TRBJ1-4, with D maybe TRBD1 (5 bases). Looked up from germline, CDR1 is SSHAT and CDR2 is FNYEAQ (reference sequence). The CDR3 has 17 amino acids. The CDR3 DNA reads TGTGCTAGCAGCTTGGGGCCGCCAGGATGGTCTAATGAAAAACTGTTTTTT. This gives the protein CASSLGPPGWSNEKLFF.

This clonotype turned up a few times. The J gene is TRBJ2-7, the V gene TRBV7-9; D is possibly TRBD1 or TRBD2 (5 bases each). Per the germline V gene, CDR1 is SEHNR and CDR2 is FQNEAQ (reference sequence). The CDR3 runs to 14 residues. V was clipped by 2 bases and J by 7 bases, with 15 bases between them. CDR3 nucleotides: TGTGCCAGCAGCTTAATTACGGGGCGAGGGGAGCAGTACTTC. This gives the protein CASSLITGRGEQYF.

This chain links TRBV3-1 with TRBJ1-2; D uncertain. The length of the CDR3 is 12 residues. Trimming stripped 6 bases from V and 8 bases from J, with 13 bases between. CDR1 and CDR2 from the germline V gene are LGHDT and YNNKEL (reference sequence). The CDR3 nucleotides read TGTGCCAGCAGGAACACTGGACTCGGCTACACCTTC. This sequence encodes CASRNTGLGYTF.

The J gene is TRBJ1-5, the V gene TRBV5-2; TRBD1, the table's D call, was not compared with the DNA. TRBV5-2 is reported as a pseudogene. The CDR3 contains 13 residues. Here the CDR3 reads CASHRGGNQPQHF. The CDR3 bases are TGTGCCAGCCACAGGGGTGGCAATCAGCCCCAGCATTTT.

This clonotype was counted at least ten times. The rearrangement uses TRBV10-3 and TRBJ2-7; D is possibly TRBD2 (5 bases). The CDR3 consists of 15 residues. Germline CDR1 ENHRY, CDR2 SYGVKD. Trimming stripped 6 bases from V and 2 bases from J, with 17 bases between. CDR3 sequence (DNA): TGTGCCATCAGCGGGAATGAGGGTATAGCCTACGAGCAGTACTTC. It yields the protein CAISGNEGIAYEQYF.

The chain links TRBV20-1 to TRBJ2-1, with 11 nucleotides matching TRBD2. Germline V gene data show CDR1 as DFQATT and CDR2 as SNEGSKA (reference sequence). Trimming removed 5 bases from V and 8 bases from J; junction bases left unmatched: 5. This CDR3 is built from 13 residues. In DNA, the CDR3 is TGCAGTGCTGTAGCGGGGGGGCGACATGAGCAGTTCTTC. This translates into CSAVAGGRHEQFF.

The chain has TRBV28 and TRBJ2-7, with D perhaps TRBD1 (6 bases). The ends were cut back, 2 bases at V and 5 bases at J, with 16 bases in the middle. The CDR3 runs to 15 residues. Germline V gene data show CDR1 as MDHEN and CDR2 as SYDVKM. CDR3 in amino acids: CASSLGGRATHEQYF. The CDR3 region has the DNA TGTGCCAGCAGTTTAGGGGGCAGGGCGACCCACGAGCAGTACTTC.

The V gene is TRBV21-1, the J gene TRBJ2-7; whether TRBD1, the table's D call, matches the DNA was not checked. TRBV21-1 represents a pseudogene. The CDR3 is 17 amino acids. In DNA, the CDR3 is TGTGCCAGCAGCAAAGAGGAAGGGGAGAGGTCTATCTACGAGCAGTACTTC. Translated, it gives CASSKEEGERSIYEQYF.

This chain uses TRBV4-3 with TRBJ2-5, with 8 bases fitting TRBD1. Germline CDR1 reads LGHNA; CDR2 reads YSLEER. Unmatched junction bases numbered 8, after V lost 3 bases and J lost 5 bases. The CDR3 spans 15 residues. As DNA, the CDR3 is TGCGCCAGCAGCCAGTTTGGACAGGGAACGGAGACCCAGTACTTC. It translates to CASSQFGQGTETQYF.

This clonotype has a count of ten or more. The J gene is TRBJ1-5, the V gene TRBV28; D remains unclear. This CDR3 region has 15 residues. Per the germline V gene, CDR1 is MDHEN and CDR2 is SYDVKM. V lost 5 bases, J lost 4 bases, and 15 bases lay in between. The CDR3 reads CASSDGPFLNQPQHF. The CDR3 DNA is TGTGCCAGCAGTGACGGGCCTTTTTTAAATCAGCCCCAGCATTTT.

The chain joins TRBV10-3 to TRBJ1-2; D is perhaps TRBD1 (6 bases). Germline assignment: CDR1 ENHRY and CDR2 SYGVKD. This CDR3 is built from 13 residues. The V and J ends lost 6 bases and 7 bases respectively, with 15 bases between them. CDR3 sequence: CAISGGGHAGYTF. CDR3 nucleotide sequence: TGTGCCATCAGCGGGGGGGGGCACGCTGGCTACACCTTC.

This clonotype has more than one count but fewer than ten. The chain employs TRBV6-2 or TRBV6-3 and TRBJ2-2, with 12 nucleotides matching TRBD1. The CDR3 is 16 amino acids. CDR1 MNHEY and CDR2 SVGEGT come from the germline V gene. With 4 bases clipped from V and 5 bases from J, the junction kept 5 bases outside the gene matches. Here the CDR3 DNA reads TGTGCCAGCAGTTGGGACAGGGGGCGAAAAACCGGGGAGCTGTTTTTT. Translation: CASSWDRGRKTGELFF.

This clonotype was observed at least ten times. The chain carries TRBV4-2 and TRBJ1-3, with a weak D call TRBD1 (6 bases). This CDR3 is 16 amino acids long. Deletions cut 0 bases from V and 4 bases from J, with 13 bases between. Germline lookup yields CDR1 LGHNA and CDR2 YNFKEQ. The CDR3 coding sequence is TGTGCCAGCAGCCAAGATTTGGGGGGCTCAGGAAACACCATATATTTT. This encodes CASSQDLGGSGNTIYF.